The 30 T cell receptor beta chains below come from one sample, sequenced in a study of shared clonotypes between healthy human individuals. Sequenced by immunoSEQ multiplex PCR; TCRdb stores in-frame clones only, minus some. The sample shows around 340,000 clones, 70% to 75% of them seen only once. The specimen sequenced was memory CD4+ T cells sorted from blood. Described subset: CD45RA-negative fraction. These receptors all come from a man aged 25 to 40 in good health.

Comment on this clone: A read error is possible here, since a much larger clone lies one base away. The V gene is TRBV2, the J gene TRBJ2-7; D may be TRBD2 (6 bases). The CDR3 sequence is 14 residues long. From germline, CDR1 is SNHLY and CDR2 FYNNEI. V lost 5 bases and J 2 bases, leaving 13 bases between the germline ends. The CDR3 DNA reads as TGTGCCAGCAGTCTGCGGACTACGACCTACGAGCAGTACTTC. This translates into CASSLRTTTYEQYF.

V is TRBV25-1 and J is TRBJ2-1; 8 positions match TRBD2. The germline gives CDR1 MGHDK, CDR2 SYGVNS. Trimming cost V 7 bases and J 5 bases; bases outside gene matches: 7. This CDR3 is 14 amino acids long. The CDR3: CASNRGGLDNEQFF. The CDR3 region has the DNA TGTGCCAGCAATCGGGGGGGCTTGGACAATGAGCAGTTCTTC.

This chain connects TRBV7-2 to TRBJ2-4; D is tentatively TRBD1 or TRBD2 (5 bases each). The CDR3 runs to 13 residues. Trimming cost V 5 bases and J 11 bases, with 16 bases left between them. Germline CDR1 reads SGHTA; CDR2 reads FQGNSA. The CDR3, as DNA: TGTGCCAGCAGCCCGGTCCAAGAGGGGCTTCAGTACTTC. Protein: CASSPVQEGLQYF.

The V gene is TRBV6-6, the J gene TRBJ2-1; 11 positions agree with TRBD2. The germline V gene has CDR1 MNHNY and CDR2 SVGAGI (reference sequence). V lost 5 bases, J lost 5 bases, and 8 bases stayed unmatched. This CDR3 has 16 amino acids. The CDR3 DNA follows: TGTGCCAGCAGTCTCCATCTAGCGGGAGGCCACAATGAGCAGTTCTTC. The encoded protein is CASSLHLAGGHNEQFF.

The chain couples TRBV18 to TRBJ2-2; TRBD2 matches 8 bases. With 3 bases clipped from V and 0 bases from J, the junction kept 3 bases outside the gene matches. Germline CDR1 reads KGHSH; CDR2 reads LQKENI. The CDR3 spans 16 residues. The CDR3 coding sequence is TGTGCCAGCTCACCCGTAGCGGGGACGAACACCGGGGAGCTGTTTTTT. Translation gives CASSPVAGTNTGELFF. Full variable domain (missing parts from reference TRBV18 and TRBJ2-2): NAGVMQNPRHLVRRRGQEARLRCSPMKGHSHVYWYRQLPEEGLKFMVYLQKENIIDESGMPKERFSAEFPKEGPSILRIQQVVRGDSAAYFCASSPVAGTNTGELFFGEGSRLTVL.

This sequence joins TRBV28 and TRBJ1-5; D remains ambiguous. Germline-derived CDR1 and CDR2 are MDHEN and SYDVKM. V gave up 8 bases and J gave up 0 bases, with 14 bases separating them. This CDR3 is built from 15 residues. Here the CDR3 reads CASERPGNSNQPQHF. The CDR3, as DNA: TGTGCCAGCGAAAGGCCAGGCAATAGCAATCAGCCCCAGCATTTT.

The chain links TRBV10-2 to TRBJ2-6; TRBD2 is a possible D gene (7 bases). Looked up from germline, CDR1 is WSHSY and CDR2 is SAAADI. This CDR3 spans 16 amino acids. Between the trimmed V and J ends, which lost 3 bases and 4 bases, there was a span of 13 bases. In DNA form, the CDR3 reads TGCGCCAGCAGTGAAGGGGGGGCCGGGGGGGCCAACGTCCTGACTTTC. Protein sequence: CASSEGGAGGANVLTF.

This rearrangement joins TRBV19 to TRBJ1-5; 10 positions agree with TRBD1. The germline V gene has CDR1 LNHDA and CDR2 SQIVND (reference sequence). J was trimmed by 5 bases and V by 4 bases; bases with no gene match: 5. The CDR3 spans 15 residues. The CDR3 nucleotides read TGTGCCAGTAGTACTACCGGGACAGGGGATCAGCCCCAGCATTTT. Protein: CASSTTGTGDQPQHF.

The V and J genes are TRBV9 and TRBJ2-4; perhaps TRBD1 as D (6 bases). V was pared by 2 bases and J by 7 bases, with 19 bases between. Germline CDR1 and CDR2: SGDLS and YYNGEE. The length of the CDR3 is 16 residues. Written as DNA, the CDR3 is TGTGCCAGCAGCGTGTCGTGGACAGCAGGGATCAACATTCAGTACTTC. This codes for CASSVSWTAGINIQYF.

This clone was recorded many times. The chain is built from TRBV6-5 and TRBJ1-1, with TRBD1 as a possible D gene (5 bases). V was trimmed by 6 bases and J by 5 bases, leaving 10 bases between them. The germline gives CDR1 MNHEY, CDR2 SVGAGI. The CDR3 has 12 residues. CDR3 coding DNA: TGTGCCAGCAGGTCGGGGGAAACTGAAGCTTTCTTT. It codes for CASRSGETEAFF.

The chain links TRBV19 to TRBJ2-7; TRBD1 matches at 7 bases. CDR1 is LNHDA, CDR2 SQIVND, per germline (reference sequence). This CDR3 comprises 14 residues. The junction had 4 bases not matched to a gene; V was cut back by 3 bases and J by 2 bases. CDR3 residues: CASSIGQGAYEQYF. For the CDR3, the DNA is TGTGCCAGTAGTATTGGGCAGGGGGCCTACGAGCAGTACTTC.

The sample holds a few counts of this clone. This rearrangement joins TRBV2 to TRBJ2-2; D could derive from TRBD1 or TRBD2 (5 bases each). The V end lost 9 bases, the J end lost 3 bases, and 17 bases lay between the germline ends. CDR1 and CDR2 from the germline V gene are SNHLY and FYNNEI. This CDR3 comprises 15 residues. The CDR3 sequence: CASGDRVRYTGELFF. The CDR3 region has the DNA TGTGCCAGTGGGGACCGGGTTCGGTACACCGGGGAGCTGTTTTTT.

The chain joins TRBV15 to TRBJ1-4; 8 nucleotides align to TRBD1. The CDR3 has 15 residues. The germline V gene encodes CDR1 LNHNV and CDR2 YYDKDF (reference sequence). V was clipped by 4 bases and J by 2 bases; unmatched bases: 3. In DNA, the CDR3 is TGTGCCACCAGCATCAACAGGGGGACTAATGAAAAACTGTTTTTT. Protein: CATSINRGTNEKLFF.

This clone has just a few counts. This chain uses TRBV4-1 with TRBJ1-4; TRBD1 aligns across 7 bases. With V trimmed by 4 bases and J by 5 bases, 10 bases remained unmatched. This CDR3 contains 16 residues. The germline CDR1 and CDR2 sequences are MGHRA and YSYEKL. CDR3 protein: CASSPLSGTENEKLFF. The CDR3 bases are TGCGCCAGCAGCCCATTATCCGGGACAGAGAATGAAAAACTGTTTTTT.

This clone was seen a handful of times. The J gene is TRBJ2-2, the V gene TRBV28; D call uncertain. The V end was cut by 3 bases, the J end by 1 base, with 3 bases between. Germline CDR1 is MDHEN and CDR2 is SYDVKM. There are 13 residues in the CDR3. CDR3 in amino acids: CASSLWNTGELFF. The CDR3 nucleotides are TGTGCCAGCAGTTTGTGGAACACCGGGGAGCTGTTTTTT.

The chain couples TRBV5-1 to TRBJ2-3; D unresolved. Germline V gives CDR1 SGHRS, CDR2 YFSETQ. V shed 7 bases and J shed 0 bases, with 3 bases lying between them. There are 11 residues in the CDR3. The CDR3 loop is CASRSTDTQYF. DNA for the CDR3: TGCGCCAGCCGTAGCACAGATACGCAGTATTTT.

Remarks on this clone: A read error may explain this, as a much larger clone is one base away. The rearrangement joins TRBV5-6 to TRBJ2-5; D gene uncertain. The CDR3 extends over 12 amino acids. Trimming shortened V by 0 bases and J by 0 bases, and 0 bases separated the two germline ends. Per the germline V gene, CDR1 is SGHDT and CDR2 is YYEEEE. In nucleotides, the CDR3 is TGTGCCAGCAGCTTGGACCAAGAGACCCAGTACTTC. Translation gives CASSLDQETQYF.

The chain couples TRBV15 to TRBJ2-3; D unclear. CDR3 length: 13 residues. Deletions cut 1 base from V and 4 bases from J, with 6 bases between. The germline CDR1 and CDR2 sequences are LNHNV and YYDKDF (reference sequence). CDR3 amino acids: CATSRAPPDTQYF. The CDR3 DNA follows: TGTGCCACCAGCAGAGCTCCCCCAGATACGCAGTATTTT. The full variable domain, rest sourced from reference TRBV15 and TRBJ2-3, is DAMVIQNPRYQVTQFGKPVTLSCSQTLNHNVMYWYQQKSSQAPKLLFHYYDKDFNNEADTPDNFQSRRPNTSFCFLDIRSPGLGDTAMYLCATSRAPPDTQYFGPGTRLTVL.

The J gene is TRBJ2-1, the V gene TRBV6-5; D assignment may be TRBD1 or TRBD2 (5 bases each). CDR1 is MNHEY, CDR2 SVGAGI, per germline. There are 15 residues in the CDR3. V was cut by 0 bases and J by 5 bases, with 11 bases left in between. CDR3 residues: CASSYSGTPNNEQFF. The CDR3 DNA follows: TGTGCCAGCAGTTACTCAGGGACCCCCAACAATGAGCAGTTCTTC.

This clone has at least ten counts. The J gene is TRBJ2-1, the V gene TRBV19, with 15 bases identical to TRBD2. V dropped 5 bases and J dropped 4; count of bases not matched to a gene: 3. CDR1 and CDR2 (germline): LNHDA, SQIVND (reference sequence). The CDR3 runs to 16 residues. Written as DNA, the CDR3 is TGTGCCAGTAGTGCCGGGACTAGCGGGAGGTACAATGAGCAGTTCTTC. Encoded protein: CASSAGTSGRYNEQFF.

This rearrangement joins TRBV19 to TRBJ2-7; TRBD2 agrees at 7 bases. The CDR3 runs 14 residues. The trim removed 6 bases at V and 0 bases at J, leaving 5 bases unmatched. Germline V gene lookup returns CDR1 LNHDA and CDR2 SQIVND (reference sequence). The chain's CDR3 is CASREAGYSYEQYF. CDR3 in DNA: TGTGCCAGTAGAGAAGCGGGATACTCCTACGAGCAGTACTTC.

J is TRBJ2-7 and V is TRBV19; TRBD2 is a possible D gene (6 bases). CDR1 and CDR2 from the germline V gene are LNHDA and SQIVND (reference sequence). V was shortened by 5 bases and J by 4 bases, with 12 bases between the two germline ends. The CDR3 has 13 residues. The CDR3 nucleotides read TGTGCCAGTAGTCGAGGAGGGATATACGAGCAGTACTTC. As protein: CASSRGGIYEQYF.

The chain links TRBV30 to TRBJ1-6; D is ambiguous. The CDR3 loop spans 13 amino acids. Germline V gene lookup returns CDR1 GTSNPN and CDR2 SVGIG (reference sequence). Trimming took off 3 bases at V and 8 bases at J, with 11 bases between the two ends. The CDR3 here is CAWRGREDSPLHF. The CDR3 DNA reads TGTGCCTGGAGGGGGAGAGAAGATTCACCCCTCCACTTT.

V usage is TRBV27 and J usage is TRBJ2-5; 8 bases map to TRBD2. The CDR3 has 15 residues. Germline V lookup: CDR1 MNHEY, CDR2 SMNVEV (reference sequence). Losses at the gene ends were 3 bases for V and 4 bases for J; bases not matched to a gene: 7. CDR3 residues: CASSFTGGPGETQYF. CDR3 coding DNA: TGTGCCAGCAGTTTTACGGGAGGGCCAGGAGAGACCCAGTACTTC.

This clone was seen once. The J gene is TRBJ2-2, the V gene TRBV28, with D unresolved. The CDR3 consists of 18 residues. V was pared by 6 bases and J by 3 bases, with 23 bases between. Germline CDR1 reads MDHEN; CDR2 reads SYDVKM. The CDR3 sequence: CASSIRRSSSRYTGELFF. CDR3 in DNA: TGTGCCAGCAGCATAAGAAGATCGAGTTCTCGATACACCGGGGAGCTGTTTTTT.

The CDR3: CASSPGLAGRETQYF. As DNA, the CDR3 is TGTGCCAGCTCACCAGGACTAGCGGGAAGGGAGACCCAGTACTTC. This sequence joins TRBV18 and TRBJ2-5; 12 bases map to TRBD2. The V gene end was trimmed by 2 bases and the J gene end by 5 bases; junction bases not matched to a gene: 3. Germline loops: CDR1 KGHSH, CDR2 LQKENI. This CDR3 spans 15 amino acids.

CDR3 loop: CASSHLGEEQPQHF. CDR3 in DNA: TGTGCCAGCAGTCATTTGGGAGAGGAGCAGCCCCAGCATTTT. The V gene is TRBV28, the J gene TRBJ1-5; no clear D gene. This CDR3 region has 14 residues. Per germline, CDR1 MDHEN and CDR2 SYDVKM. Trimming removed 5 bases from V and 7 bases from J, with 15 bases in between.

The rearrangement links TRBV5-1 to TRBJ2-2, with unresolved D. Trimming stripped 0 bases from V and 1 base from J, with 7 bases between. Germline V gives CDR1 SGHRS, CDR2 YFSETQ. The CDR3 runs to 15 residues. In DNA, the CDR3 is TGCGCCAGCAGCTTGGATACCGGGAACACCGGGGAGCTGTTTTTT. Its protein is CASSLDTGNTGELFF.

V gene TRBV28 combines with J gene TRBJ2-3; TRBD2 matches 10 bases. From germline, CDR1 is MDHEN and CDR2 SYDVKM. The CDR3 has 19 amino acids. Trimming removed 3 bases from V and 4 bases from J; junction bases left unmatched: 16. CDR3 sequence: CASSFLLAGAGGVSDTQYF. The DNA of the CDR3 is TGTGCCAGCAGTTTCCTCCTGGCCGGAGCGGGAGGGGTTTCAGATACGCAGTATTTT.

This chain joins TRBV29-1 and TRBJ2-5; 11 positions agree with TRBD2. The trim removed 6 bases at V and 2 bases at J, leaving 5 bases unmatched. Germline V CDR1 and CDR2: SQVTM, ANQGSEA. The CDR3 consists of 14 residues. The CDR3 loop reads CSVARLAGQETQYF. The CDR3 nucleotides read TGCAGCGTCGCCCGACTAGCGGGGCAAGAGACCCAGTACTTC. Using reference TRBV29-1 and TRBJ2-5 for the parts outside the CDR3, the full variable domain is SAVISQKPSRDICQRGTSLTIQCQVDSQVTMMFWYRQQPGQSLTLIATANQGSEATYESGFVIDKFPISRPNLTFSTLTVSNMSPEDSSIYLCSVARLAGQETQYFGPGTRLLVL.